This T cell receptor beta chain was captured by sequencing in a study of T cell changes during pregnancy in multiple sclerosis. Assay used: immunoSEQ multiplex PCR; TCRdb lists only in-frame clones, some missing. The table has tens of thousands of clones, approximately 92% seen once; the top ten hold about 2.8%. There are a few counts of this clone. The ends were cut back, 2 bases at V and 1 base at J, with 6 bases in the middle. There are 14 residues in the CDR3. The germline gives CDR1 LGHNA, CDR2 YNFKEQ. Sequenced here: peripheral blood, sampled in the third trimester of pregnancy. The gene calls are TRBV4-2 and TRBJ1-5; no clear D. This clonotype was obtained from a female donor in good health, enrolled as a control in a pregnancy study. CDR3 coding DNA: TGTGCCAGCAGCCAACCCTTAAGCAATCAGCCCCAGCATTTT. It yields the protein CASSQPLSNQPQHF.